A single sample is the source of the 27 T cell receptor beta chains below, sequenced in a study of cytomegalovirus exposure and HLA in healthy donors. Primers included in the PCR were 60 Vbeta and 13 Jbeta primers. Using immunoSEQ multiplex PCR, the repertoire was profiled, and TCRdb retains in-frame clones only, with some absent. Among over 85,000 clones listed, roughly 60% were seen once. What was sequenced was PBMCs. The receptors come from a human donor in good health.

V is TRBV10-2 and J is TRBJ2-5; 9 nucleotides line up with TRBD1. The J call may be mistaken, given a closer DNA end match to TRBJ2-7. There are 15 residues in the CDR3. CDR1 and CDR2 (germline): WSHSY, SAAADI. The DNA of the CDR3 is TGCGCCAGCAGTGATGTCCGACAGGGGGGCTACGAGCAGTACTTC. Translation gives CASSDVRQGGYEQYF.

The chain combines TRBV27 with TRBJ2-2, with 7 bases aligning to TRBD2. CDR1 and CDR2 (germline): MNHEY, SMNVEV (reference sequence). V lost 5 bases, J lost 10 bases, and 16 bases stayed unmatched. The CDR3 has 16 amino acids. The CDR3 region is CASSHAFREKREELFF. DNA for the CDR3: TGTGCCAGCAGTCACGCCTTCAGGGAGAAGCGGGAGGAGCTGTTTTTT.

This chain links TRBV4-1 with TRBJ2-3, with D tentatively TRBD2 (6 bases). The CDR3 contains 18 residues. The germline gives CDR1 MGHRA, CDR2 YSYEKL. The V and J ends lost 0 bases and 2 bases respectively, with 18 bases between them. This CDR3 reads CASSQDPPEGPYTDTQYF. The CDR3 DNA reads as TGCGCCAGCAGCCAAGACCCCCCGGAGGGCCCCTACACAGATACGCAGTATTTT.

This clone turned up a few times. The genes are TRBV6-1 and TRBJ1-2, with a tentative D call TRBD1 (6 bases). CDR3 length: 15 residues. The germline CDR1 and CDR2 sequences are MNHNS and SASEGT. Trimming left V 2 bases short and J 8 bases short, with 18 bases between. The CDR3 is CASSESTGPGGGYTF. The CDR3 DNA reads TGTGCCAGCAGTGAATCGACAGGCCCCGGGGGGGGCTACACCTTC.

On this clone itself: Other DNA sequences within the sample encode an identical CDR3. CDR3 in amino acids: CASSYSQQGRGTEAFF. The CDR3 bases are TGTGCCAGCAGTTACTCGCAACAGGGAAGGGGCACTGAAGCTTTCTTT. V usage is TRBV6-5 and J usage is TRBJ1-1; tentatively, D is TRBD1 (6 bases). V was clipped by 0 bases and J by 4 bases, with 15 bases between them. The CDR3 length is 16 residues. The V gene's germline CDR1 is MNHEY and CDR2 SVGAGI.

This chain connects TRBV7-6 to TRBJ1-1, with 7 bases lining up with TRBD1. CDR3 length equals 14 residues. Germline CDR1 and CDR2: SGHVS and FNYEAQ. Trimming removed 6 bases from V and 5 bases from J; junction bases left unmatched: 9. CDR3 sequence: CASSLGGEYTEAFF. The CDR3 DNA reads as TGTGCCAGCAGTCTAGGGGGCGAATATACTGAAGCTTTCTTT.

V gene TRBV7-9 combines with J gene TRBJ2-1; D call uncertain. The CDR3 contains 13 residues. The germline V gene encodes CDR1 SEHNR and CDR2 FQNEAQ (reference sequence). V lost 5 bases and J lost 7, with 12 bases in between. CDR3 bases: TGTGCCAGCAGCGTAGGAGAAATAAATGAGCAGTTCTTC. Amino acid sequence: CASSVGEINEQFF.

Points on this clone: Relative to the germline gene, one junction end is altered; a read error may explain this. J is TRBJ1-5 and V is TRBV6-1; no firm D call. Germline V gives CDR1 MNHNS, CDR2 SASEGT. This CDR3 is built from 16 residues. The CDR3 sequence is CTSSEIQAYSNQPQHF. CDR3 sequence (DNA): TGTACCAGCAGTGAAATTCAGGCTTATAGCAATCAGCCCCAGCATTTT.

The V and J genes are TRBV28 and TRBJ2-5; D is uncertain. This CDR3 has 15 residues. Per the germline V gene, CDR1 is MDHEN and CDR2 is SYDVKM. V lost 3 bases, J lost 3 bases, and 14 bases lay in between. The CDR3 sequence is CASSLVRKEKETQYF. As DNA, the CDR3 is TGTGCCAGCAGTTTGGTGAGGAAGGAGAAAGAGACCCAGTACTTC.

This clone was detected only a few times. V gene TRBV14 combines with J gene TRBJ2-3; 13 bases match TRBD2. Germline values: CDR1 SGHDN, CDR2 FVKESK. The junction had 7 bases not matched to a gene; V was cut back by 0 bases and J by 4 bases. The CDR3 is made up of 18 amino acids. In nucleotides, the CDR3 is TGTGCCAGCAGCCAAGATTTTCGACTAGCGGGAGGAGCAGATACGCAGTATTTT. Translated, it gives CASSQDFRLAGGADTQYF.

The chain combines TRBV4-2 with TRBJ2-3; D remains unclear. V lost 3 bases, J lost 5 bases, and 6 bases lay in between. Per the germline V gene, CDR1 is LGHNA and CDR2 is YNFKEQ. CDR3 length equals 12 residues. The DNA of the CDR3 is TGTGCCAGCAGCCAGGAGCTAGATACGCAGTATTTT. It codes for CASSQELDTQYF.

Here the CDR3 DNA reads TGTGCCAGCAGGGGAGGCGCTAATGAAAAACTGTTTTTT. It specifies CASRGGANEKLFF. The V call is TRBV2, the J call TRBJ1-4; D gene uncertain. The germline V and J ends were trimmed by 6 bases and 3 bases, with 8 bases remaining between them. In germline, CDR1 is SNHLY, CDR2 FYNNEI. This CDR3 has 13 residues.

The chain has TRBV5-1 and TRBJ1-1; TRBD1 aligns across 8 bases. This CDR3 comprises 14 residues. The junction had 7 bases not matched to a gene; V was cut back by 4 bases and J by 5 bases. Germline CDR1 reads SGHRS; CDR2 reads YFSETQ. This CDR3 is CASSQTGEQTEAFF. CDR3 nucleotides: TGCGCCAGCAGCCAGACAGGGGAGCAAACTGAAGCTTTCTTT.

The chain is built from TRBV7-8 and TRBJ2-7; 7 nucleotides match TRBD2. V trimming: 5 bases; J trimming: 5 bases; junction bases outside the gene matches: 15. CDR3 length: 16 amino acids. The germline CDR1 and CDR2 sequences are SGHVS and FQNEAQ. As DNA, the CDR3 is TGTGCCAGCAGCCCCCTACGGGGTGCGGGAGACGACGAGCAGTACTTC. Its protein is CASSPLRGAGDDEQYF.

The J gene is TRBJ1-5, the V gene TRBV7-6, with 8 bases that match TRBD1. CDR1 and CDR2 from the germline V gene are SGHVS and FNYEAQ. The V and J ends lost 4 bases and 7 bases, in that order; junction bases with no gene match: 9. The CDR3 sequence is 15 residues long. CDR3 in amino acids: CASSSYQGAGQPQHF. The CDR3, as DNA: TGTGCCAGCAGCTCATACCAGGGGGCGGGGCAGCCCCAGCATTTT.

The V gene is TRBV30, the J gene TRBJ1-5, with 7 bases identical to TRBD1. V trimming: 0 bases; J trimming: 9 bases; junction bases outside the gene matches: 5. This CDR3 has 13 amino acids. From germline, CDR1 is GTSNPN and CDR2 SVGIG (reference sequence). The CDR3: CAWSVLGDRPQHF. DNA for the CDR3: TGTGCCTGGAGTGTACTCGGGGACAGGCCCCAGCATTTT.

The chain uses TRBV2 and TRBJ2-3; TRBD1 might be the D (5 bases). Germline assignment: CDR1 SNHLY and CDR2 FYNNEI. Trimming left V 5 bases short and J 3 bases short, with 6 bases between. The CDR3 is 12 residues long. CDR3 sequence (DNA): TGTGCCAGCAGTAGGACAACAGATACGCAGTATTTT. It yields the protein CASSRTTDTQYF.

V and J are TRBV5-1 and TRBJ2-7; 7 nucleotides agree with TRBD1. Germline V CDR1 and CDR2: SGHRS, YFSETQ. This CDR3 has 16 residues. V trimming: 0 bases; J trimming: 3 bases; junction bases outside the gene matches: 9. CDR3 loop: CASSLGTGMVLYEQYF. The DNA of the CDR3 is TGCGCCAGCAGCTTGGGGACAGGTATGGTTCTCTACGAGCAGTACTTC. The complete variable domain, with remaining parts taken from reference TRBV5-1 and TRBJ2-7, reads KAGVTQTPRYLIKTRGQQVTLSCSPISGHRSVSWYQQTPGQGLQFLFEYFSETQRNKGNFPGRFSGRQFSNSRSEMNVSTLELGDSALYLCASSLGTGMVLYEQYFGPGTRLTVT.

CDR3 nucleotide sequence: TGCAGCACCTTCACTCCAGGGTGGGAGACCCAGTACTTC. This encodes CSTFTPGWETQYF. The chain links TRBV29-1 to TRBJ2-5; the D gene is possibly TRBD1 (5 bases). The CDR3 spans 13 residues. CDR1 and CDR2 (germline): SQVTM, ANQGSEA. The V end was cut by 8 bases, the J end by 5 bases, with 18 bases between.

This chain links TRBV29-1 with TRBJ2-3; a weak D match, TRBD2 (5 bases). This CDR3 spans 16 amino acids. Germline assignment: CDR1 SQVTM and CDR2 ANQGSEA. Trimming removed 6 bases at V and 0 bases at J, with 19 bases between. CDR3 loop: CSVTTYSDTSTDTQYF. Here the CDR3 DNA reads TGCAGCGTGACTACATATAGCGACACTAGCACAGATACGCAGTATTTT.

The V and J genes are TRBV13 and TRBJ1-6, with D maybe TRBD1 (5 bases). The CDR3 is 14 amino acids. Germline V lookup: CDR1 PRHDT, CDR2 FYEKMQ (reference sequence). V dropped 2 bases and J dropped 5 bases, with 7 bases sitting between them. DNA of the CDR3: TGTGCCAGCAGCTTAAGCAGGGATAATTCACCCCTCCACTTT. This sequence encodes CASSLSRDNSPLHF.

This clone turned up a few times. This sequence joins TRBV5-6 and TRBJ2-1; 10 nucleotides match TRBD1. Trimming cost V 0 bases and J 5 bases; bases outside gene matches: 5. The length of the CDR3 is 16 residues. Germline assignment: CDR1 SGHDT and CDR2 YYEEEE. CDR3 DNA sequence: TGTGCCAGCAGCTTGGTTGGGGACAGGGGTCACAATGAGCAGTTCTTC. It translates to CASSLVGDRGHNEQFF.

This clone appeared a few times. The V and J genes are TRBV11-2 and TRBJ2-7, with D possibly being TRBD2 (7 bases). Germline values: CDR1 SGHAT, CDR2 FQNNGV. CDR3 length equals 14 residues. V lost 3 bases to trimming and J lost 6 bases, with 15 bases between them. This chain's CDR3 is CASSFASGGGEQYF. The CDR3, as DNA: TGTGCCAGCAGCTTTGCTAGCGGAGGGGGCGAGCAGTACTTC.

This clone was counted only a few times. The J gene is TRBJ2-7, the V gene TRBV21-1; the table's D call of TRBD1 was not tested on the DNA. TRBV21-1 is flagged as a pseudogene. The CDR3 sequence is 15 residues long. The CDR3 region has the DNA TGTGCCAGCACCACCGGGACACAAAGCTCCTACGAGCAGTACTTC. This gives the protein CASTTGTQSSYEQYF.

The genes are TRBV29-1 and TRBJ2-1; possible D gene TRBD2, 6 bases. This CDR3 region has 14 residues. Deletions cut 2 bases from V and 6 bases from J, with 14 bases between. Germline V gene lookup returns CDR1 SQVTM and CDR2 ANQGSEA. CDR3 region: CSVEQGVGSNEQFF. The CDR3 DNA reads TGCAGCGTTGAACAAGGGGTCGGGAGCAATGAGCAGTTCTTC.

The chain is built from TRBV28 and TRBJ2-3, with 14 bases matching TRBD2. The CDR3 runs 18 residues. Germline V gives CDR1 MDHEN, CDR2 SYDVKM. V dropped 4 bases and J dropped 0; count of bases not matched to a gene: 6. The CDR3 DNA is TGTGCCAGCAGTTCCGGGACTAGCGGGAGAGGGAGCACAGATACGCAGTATTTT. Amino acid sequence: CASSSGTSGRGSTDTQYF.

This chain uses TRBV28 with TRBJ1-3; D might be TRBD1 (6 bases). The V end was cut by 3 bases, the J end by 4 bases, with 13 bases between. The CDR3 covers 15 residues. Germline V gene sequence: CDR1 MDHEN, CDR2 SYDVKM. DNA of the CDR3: TGTGCCAGCAGTTTTTGGAGGGGGGGCGGAAACACCATATATTTT. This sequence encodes CASSFWRGGGNTIYF.